This note documents a single T cell receptor (beta chain) sequence. This entry is derived from a study of cytomegalovirus exposure and HLA in healthy donors. The CDR3 length is 17 residues. The J segment lost 10 bases and the V segment lost 0 bases, leaving 12 bases of the junction unmatched. The germline gives CDR1 SGHRS, CDR2 YFSETQ. PCR used 60 Vbeta primers and 13 Jbeta primers. Assay: immunoSEQ multiplex PCR; the TCRdb copy retains only in-frame clones and omits some. Of 200,000 to 300,000 clones in the sample, about 85% were seen once. The clonotype was recovered from a girl aged 2 to 10 in good health and CMV-seronegative. The rearrangement joins TRBV5-1 to TRBJ1-6, with TRBD1 matching over 8 bases. Specimen: PBMCs. This CDR3 reads CASSLGDRTVGGSPLHF. The CDR3 coding sequence is TGCGCCAGCAGCTTGGGGGACAGGACAGTGGGAGGGTCACCCCTCCACTTT.